A selection of T cell receptor beta chains follows, all from one sample in a study of T-cell memory formation after mild COVID-19. Each CDR3 protein gets one entry after TCRdb re-called the 5' RACE reads with MiXCR. The sample includes approximately 390,000 distinct CDR3 sequences, about 15% of them seen just once. Material: PBMCs or a T cell subset sorted from them (not recorded which). These receptor sequences come from a man aged 18 to 29 who had mild COVID-19 (a few samples of this study predate the infection). Cell type and time point are not known. Each CDR3 is given with its conserved first and last residue. A D gene is named only where the DNA matches it firmly. A row's size may be missing; if present it is once, few, many or a size class.

v_call: TRBV6-5
d_call: NA
j_call: TRBJ2-3
clone_size: NA
cdr3_aa: CASSYFGGGAGDTQYF
cdr3_nt: TGTGCCAGCAGTTACTTTGGTGGGGGGGCCGGAGATACGCAGTATTTT

v_call: TRBV9
d_call: NA
j_call: TRBJ2-1
clone_size: NA
cdr3_aa: CASSAGDSQLYDEQFF
cdr3_nt: TGTGCCAGCAGCGCAGGAGACAGCCAGTTATACGATGAGCAGTTCTTC

v_call: TRBV7-2
d_call: NA
j_call: TRBJ2-4
clone_size: few
cdr3_aa: CASSLRQGENIQYF
cdr3_nt: TGTGCCAGCAGCTTACGCCAGGGAGAAAACATTCAGTACTTC

v_call: TRBV11-2
d_call: NA
j_call: TRBJ1-6
clone_size: few
cdr3_aa: CASSLVWDSPLHF
cdr3_nt: TGTGCCAGCAGCTTAGTGTGGGATTCACCCCTCCACTTT

v_call: TRBV29-1
d_call: NA
j_call: TRBJ2-1
clone_size: NA
cdr3_aa: CSVEDAKSSYNEQFF
cdr3_nt: TGCAGCGTTGAAGACGCGAAGAGCTCCTACAATGAGCAGTTCTTC

v_call: TRBV28
d_call: NA
j_call: TRBJ1-6
clone_size: few
cdr3_aa: CASSTSKSDPLMGYNSPLHF
cdr3_nt: TGTGCCAGCAGTACAAGTAAATCGGACCCCCTTATGGGCTATAATTCACCCCTCCACTTT

v_call: TRBV19
d_call: TRBD2
j_call: TRBJ2-3
clone_size: few
cdr3_aa: CASSILASGGGNTQYF
cdr3_nt: TGTGCCAGTAGTATCCTGGCTAGCGGGGGGGGCAATACGCAGTATTTT

v_call: TRBV6-5
d_call: NA
j_call: TRBJ2-5
clone_size: NA
cdr3_aa: CASSYGRPGQETQYF
cdr3_nt: TGTGCCAGCAGTTACGGGAGACCGGGCCAAGAGACCCAGTACTTC

v_call: TRBV29-1
d_call: NA
j_call: TRBJ1-5
clone_size: NA
cdr3_aa: CSVGFRVGQPQHF
cdr3_nt: TGCAGCGTTGGGTTCAGGGTTGGTCAGCCCCAGCATTTT

v_call: TRBV5-5
d_call: NA
j_call: TRBJ2-3
clone_size: many
cdr3_aa: CASSLPGPGWLTDTQYF
cdr3_nt: TGTGCCAGCAGCTTGCCCGGTCCGGGGTGGCTGACAGATACGCAGTATTTT